The 27 T cell receptor beta chains below were found in one sample sequenced in a study of shared clonotypes between healthy human individuals. Only in-frame clones appear in the TCRdb table, and some are missing; sequencing was by immunoSEQ multiplex PCR. The sample lists about 490,000 clones; 60% to 85% were seen once. Sequencing used PBMCs. These receptors were taken from a middle-aged woman in good health. Some clones in this sample may be carry-over from other donors' samples.

This chain links TRBV19 with TRBJ1-1; 7 bases line up with TRBD1. Per the germline V gene, CDR1 is LNHDA and CDR2 is SQIVND (reference sequence). The CDR3 consists of 15 residues. V lost 6 bases to trimming and J lost 6 bases; unmatched junction nucleotides: 13. CDR3 amino acids: CASRTPYRGSPEAFF. The CDR3 bases are TGTGCCAGTAGGACACCCTACAGGGGATCCCCTGAAGCTTTCTTT.

This clone was counted at least ten times. This chain joins TRBV19 and TRBJ1-5; TRBD1 matches at 12 bases. The CDR3 has 16 residues. V dropped 1 base and J dropped 3; count of bases not matched to a gene: 1. CDR1 is LNHDA, CDR2 SQIVND, per germline (reference sequence). The CDR3 reads CASSIGDRGLNQPQHF. CDR3 coding DNA: TGTGCCAGTAGTATAGGGGACAGGGGGCTCAATCAGCCCCAGCATTTT.

The chain recombines TRBV18 with TRBJ2-3; D may be TRBD1 (5 bases). CDR3 size: 17 residues. In germline, CDR1 is KGHSH, CDR2 LQKENI. Trimming pared 1 base from V and 7 bases from J, leaving 21 bases between. The CDR3 DNA reads as TGTGCCAGCTCACCACGCCAGGGAAGAGGTACCACGCATACGCAGTATTTT. Amino acids: CASSPRQGRGTTHTQYF.

This clone appeared a few times. The chain employs TRBV30 and TRBJ2-7; 7 bases map to TRBD1. The CDR3 sequence is 15 residues long. V was clipped by 2 bases and J by 4 bases; unmatched bases: 11. Germline V gene lookup returns CDR1 GTSNPN and CDR2 SVGIG (reference sequence). CDR3 in amino acids: CAWSLGTVIVYEQYF. In DNA, the CDR3 is TGTGCCTGGAGTTTAGGGACAGTTATAGTATACGAGCAGTACTTC.

This clone occurred many times. The V gene is TRBV11-1, the J gene TRBJ1-2; the D gene is possibly TRBD1 (6 bases). The germline CDR1 and CDR2 sequences are SGHAT and FQDESV (reference sequence). CDR3 length equals 13 residues. Between the trimmed V and J ends, which lost 5 bases and 4 bases, there was a span of 11 bases. The DNA for the CDR3 is TGTGCCAGCAGCCCCGGGGGCAGCTATGGCTACACCTTC. It is translated as CASSPGGSYGYTF.

This clone is a singleton in its sample. The chain carries TRBV19 and TRBJ1-5; D call uncertain. V gave up 0 bases and J gave up 0 bases, with 18 bases separating them. The CDR3 spans 19 residues. The V gene's germline CDR1 is LNHDA and CDR2 SQIVND (reference sequence). The CDR3 sequence: CASSIDHDVRSYSNQPQHF. DNA for the CDR3: TGTGCCAGTAGTATAGATCATGATGTGAGGTCTTATAGCAATCAGCCCCAGCATTTT.

This chain joins TRBV5-5 and TRBJ2-1; D unresolved. Per the germline V gene, CDR1 is SGHKS and CDR2 is YYEKEE (reference sequence). Trimming took off 1 base at V and 5 bases at J, with 1 base between the two ends. This CDR3 comprises 11 residues. CDR3 protein: CASSLNNEQFF. CDR3 nucleotides: TGTGCCAGCAGCTTGAACAATGAGCAGTTCTTC.

V usage is TRBV30 and J usage is TRBJ2-7; D is perhaps TRBD1 (6 bases). V dropped 5 bases and J dropped 4 bases, with 9 bases sitting between them. Germline CDR1 and CDR2: GTSNPN and SVGIG (reference sequence). The CDR3 spans 11 residues. The CDR3 loop is CAWSQGYEQYF. The CDR3 DNA reads as TGTGCCTGGTCACAGGGTTACGAGCAGTACTTC.

The V gene is TRBV2, the J gene TRBJ2-3; D uncertain. Germline V gives CDR1 SNHLY, CDR2 FYNNEI. This CDR3 has 17 amino acids. Trimming left V 4 bases short and J 5 bases short, with 22 bases between. For the CDR3, the DNA is TGTGCCAGCAGTGCCGGTCCCGGCAGAACTAAGTTAGATACGCAGTATTTT. It codes for CASSAGPGRTKLDTQYF.

This clone was recorded a few times. Only one base separates this from a far larger clonotype, so it likely reflects a read error. V usage is TRBV30 and J usage is TRBJ2-5; no clear D. Trimming shortened V by 3 bases and J by 1 base, and 6 bases separated the two germline ends. Germline V CDR1 and CDR2: GTSNPN, SVGIG (reference sequence). There are 12 residues in the CDR3. CDR3 protein: CAWRTGQETQYF. The CDR3 bases are TGTGCCTGGAGAACGGGCCAAGAGACCCAGTACTTC.

This clone came up once. Other DNA sequences in this sample translate to the same CDR3. The chain carries TRBV19 and TRBJ2-7; 12 bases are shared with TRBD2. There are 15 residues in the CDR3. J lost 2 bases, V lost 4 bases, and 3 bases had no gene match. Germline lookup yields CDR1 LNHDA and CDR2 SQIVND (reference sequence). The CDR3 region has the DNA TGTGCCAGTAGTACTCGGACTAGCGGGACCTACGAGCAGTACTTC. Translated, it gives CASSTRTSGTYEQYF.

The V call is TRBV9, the J call TRBJ2-2; 8 bases agree with TRBD2. This CDR3 region has 16 residues. The germline CDR1 and CDR2 sequences are SGDLS and YYNGEE. V lost 2 bases, J lost 0 bases, and 3 bases stayed unmatched. The CDR3 sequence: CASSVTSGPNTGELFF. In DNA form, the CDR3 reads TGTGCCAGCAGCGTCACTAGCGGCCCGAACACCGGGGAGCTGTTTTTT.

About this clone itself: A read error may explain this, as a much larger clone is one base away. The chain recombines TRBV6-1 with TRBJ1-4; TRBD1 matches at 7 bases. CDR1 and CDR2 from the germline V gene are MNHNS and SASEGT. This CDR3 has 15 amino acids. Here the CDR3 DNA reads TGTGCCAGCAGTTCAACAGGGGACTATAATGAAAAACCGTTTTTT. As protein: CASSSTGDYNEKPFF.

The chain links TRBV30 to TRBJ2-2; the D is unclear. Trimming removed 0 bases from V and 5 bases from J, with 13 bases in between. CDR1 is GTSNPN, CDR2 SVGIG, per germline (reference sequence). CDR3 size: 15 residues. The CDR3 loop reads CAWSVGNLVTGELFF. For the CDR3, the DNA is TGTGCCTGGAGTGTGGGCAACCTGGTGACCGGGGAGCTGTTTTTT.

As for this clone: One base away lies a much larger clone, so this may be a sequencing read error. J is TRBJ2-5 and V is TRBV2; D is ambiguous. The J call could be wrong; TRBJ2-7 is a better fit for the DNA end. The germline CDR1 and CDR2 sequences are SNHLY and FYNNEI. There are 11 residues in the CDR3. The CDR3 DNA is TGTGCCAGCAGTAACGCCTACGAGCAGTACTTC. As protein: CASSNAYEQYF.

This chain uses TRBV7-3 with TRBJ1-1; TRBD1 matches at 7 bases. V was clipped by 5 bases and J by 4 bases; unmatched bases: 10. The CDR3 spans 15 residues. Germline V lookup: CDR1 SGHTA, CDR2 FQGTGA. CDR3 amino acids: CASSKDRERTTEAFF. In nucleotides, the CDR3 is TGTGCCAGCAGCAAAGACAGGGAAAGGACCACTGAAGCTTTCTTT.

This clone was seen just once. V usage is TRBV28 and J usage is TRBJ2-2, with 7 bases fitting TRBD1. V shed 6 bases, J shed 0 bases, and the junction held 7 bases outside the gene matches. CDR1 and CDR2 from the germline V gene are MDHEN and SYDVKM. The CDR3 length is 16 residues. CDR3 loop: CASSTRDSPNTGELFF. CDR3 nucleotide sequence: TGTGCCAGCAGCACTCGGGACAGCCCGAACACCGGGGAGCTGTTTTTT. Full variable domain (rest looked up from reference TRBV28 and TRBJ2-2): DVKVTQSSRYLVKRTGEKVFLECVQDMDHENMFWYRQDPGLGLRLIYFSYDVKMKEKGDIPEGYSVSREKKERFSLILESASTNQTSMYLCASSTRDSPNTGELFFGEGSRLTVL.

The chain uses TRBV7-2 and TRBJ2-2; possible D gene TRBD2, 5 bases. Germline V gives CDR1 SGHTA, CDR2 FQGNSA. The V and J ends lost 2 bases and 1 base respectively, with 8 bases between them. This CDR3 contains 15 residues. CDR3: CASSLLRGNTGELFF. The CDR3 DNA sequence: TGTGCCAGCAGCTTATTACGGGGGAACACCGGGGAGCTGTTTTTT.

The chain combines TRBV7-8 with TRBJ2-4; D remains ambiguous. V lost 5 bases and J lost 6, with 17 bases in between. The CDR3 is made up of 15 amino acids. Germline V gene lookup returns CDR1 SGHVS and CDR2 FQNEAQ. For the CDR3, the DNA is TGTGCCAGCAGCACCCCAGGTGGCGTCGGAAACATTCAGTACTTC. It yields the protein CASSTPGGVGNIQYF. The whole variable domain, filled in from reference TRBV7-8 and TRBJ2-4, reads GAGVSQSPRYKVAKRGQDVALRCDPISGHVSLFWYQQALGQGPEFLTYFQNEAQLDKSGLPSDRFFAERPEGSVSTLKIQRTQQEDSAVYLCASSTPGGVGNIQYFGAGTRLSVL.

V usage is TRBV28 and J usage is TRBJ2-7; D gene unclear. The CDR3 contains 12 residues. V was clipped by 5 bases and J by 3 bases, with 8 bases between them. Germline lookup yields CDR1 MDHEN and CDR2 SYDVKM. The CDR3 coding sequence is TGTGCCAGCAGTCCTGCCCGCTACGAGCAGTACTTC. Protein product: CASSPARYEQYF.

This chain uses TRBV30 with TRBJ1-5; no clear D. Trimming pared 2 bases from V and 5 bases from J, leaving 10 bases between. The CDR3 covers 13 residues. Germline CDR1 GTSNPN, CDR2 SVGIG (reference sequence). Here the CDR3 DNA reads TGTGCCTGGAGTCGAAGGGCCGATCAGCCCCAGCATTTT. Protein: CAWSRRADQPQHF.

The chain links TRBV5-4 to TRBJ2-7; 7 bases line up with TRBD2. The CDR3 length is 12 residues. Losses at the gene ends were 7 bases for V and 4 bases for J; bases not matched to a gene: 5. Germline CDR1 and CDR2: SGHNT and YYREEE (reference sequence). The CDR3: CASSAGAYEQYF. The CDR3 DNA sequence: TGTGCCAGCTCTGCGGGAGCGTACGAGCAGTACTTC.

The genes are TRBV7-2 and TRBJ2-7; D is undetermined. The V end lost 1 base, the J end lost 3 bases, and 7 bases lay between the germline ends. Germline V gene data show CDR1 as SGHTA and CDR2 as FQGNSA. The CDR3 runs to 13 residues. Here the CDR3 reads CASSLGDGYEQYF. The CDR3 DNA is TGTGCCAGCAGCTTAGGTGATGGCTACGAGCAGTACTTC.

Comments on this clone: This may be a read error: a much more frequent sequence differs by one nucleotide. This rearrangement joins TRBV4-2 to TRBJ2-1; D is unclear. Trimming stripped 1 base from V and 3 bases from J, with 16 bases between. The CDR3 extends over 17 amino acids. Germline CDR1 LGHNA, CDR2 YNFKEQ. In nucleotides, the CDR3 is TGTGCCAGCAGCCAAGGCTATTCCCGCGAACACTACAATGAGCAGTTCTTC. The encoded protein is CASSQGYSREHYNEQFF.

The V and J genes are TRBV28 and TRBJ1-5; tentatively, D is TRBD1 (5 bases). The germline V gene has CDR1 MDHEN and CDR2 SYDVKM. This CDR3 spans 15 amino acids. Deletions cut 8 bases from V and 4 bases from J, with 18 bases between. CDR3 residues: CASGRGRKGNQPQHF. The CDR3 bases are TGTGCCAGCGGGCGGGGCCGGAAGGGGAATCAGCCCCAGCATTTT.

A word on this clone: Since a much larger clone is just one base distant, this may be a read error. V gene TRBV30 combines with J gene TRBJ2-7, with D perhaps TRBD2 (5 bases). Between the trimmed V and J ends, which lost 8 bases and 3 bases, there was a span of 17 bases. CDR1 and CDR2 from the germline V gene are GTSNPN and SVGIG (reference sequence). The CDR3 covers 13 residues. The CDR3 region is CARMRAGGYEQYF. CDR3 bases: TGTGCCCGGATGCGGGCAGGAGGCTACGAGCAGTACTTC. Full variable domain (missing parts from reference TRBV30 and TRBJ2-7): SQTIHQWPATLVQPVGSPLSLECTVEGTSNPNLYWYRQAAGRGLQLLFYSVGIGQISSEVPQNLSASRPQDRQFILSSKKLLLSDSGFYLCARMRAGGYEQYFGPGTRLTVT.

In regard to this clone: A much larger clone is a single base away; this may be a read error. The V and J genes are TRBV11-2 and TRBJ1-1; 8 nucleotides agree with TRBD1. V was pared by 2 bases and J by 4 bases, with 0 bases of the junction left unmatched. CDR1 and CDR2 from the germline V gene are SGHAT and FQNNGV. The CDR3 is 13 amino acids. The CDR3 DNA follows: TGTGCCAGCAGCTTACAGGGGGCCACTGAAGCTTTCTTT. This encodes CASSLQGATEAFF.